Sequencing of this TCR beta chain was carried out in a study of OX40 agonist ivuxolimab in advanced cancers. At the level of the study: The study treated patients with ivuxolimab, an agonistic anti-OX40 (CD134) antibody.

Study-wide results and limits: Determination of antigen specificity was not performed for the expanded peripheral T cells.

Assay used: immunoSEQ multiplex PCR; TCRdb lists only in-frame clones, some missing. The sample includes more than 55,000 clones, around 88% of them seen just once. A note on this clone: Its specificity is not known.

The clonotype was recovered from an adult with an advanced solid tumor such as melanoma, head and neck, liver or kidney cancer. Sequenced material: CD4+ or CD8+ T cells sorted from blood, taken in a trial of the OX40 agonist ivuxolimab.

CDR3 bases: TGTGCCAGCAGCTTAGCGGTCTTTGAGCAGTTCTTC. It encodes CASSLAVFEQFF. This chain uses TRBV7-8 with TRBJ2-1; D gene uncertain. Between the trimmed V and J ends, which lost 0 bases and 9 bases, there was a span of 6 bases. Germline CDR1 SGHVS, CDR2 FQNEAQ. The CDR3 is 12 residues long.